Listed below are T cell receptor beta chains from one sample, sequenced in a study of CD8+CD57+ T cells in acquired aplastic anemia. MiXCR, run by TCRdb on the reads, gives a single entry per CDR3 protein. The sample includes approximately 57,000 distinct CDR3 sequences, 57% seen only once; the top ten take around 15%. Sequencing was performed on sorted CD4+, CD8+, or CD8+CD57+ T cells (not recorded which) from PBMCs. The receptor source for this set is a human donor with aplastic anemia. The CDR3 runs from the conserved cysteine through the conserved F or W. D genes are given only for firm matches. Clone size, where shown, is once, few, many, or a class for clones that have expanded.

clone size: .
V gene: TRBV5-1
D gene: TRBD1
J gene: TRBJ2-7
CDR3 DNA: TGCGCCAGCAGCTTTGAGGGGGCTGACGAGCAGTACTTC
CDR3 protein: CASSFEGADEQYF

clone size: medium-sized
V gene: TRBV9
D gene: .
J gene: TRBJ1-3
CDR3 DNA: TGTGCCAGCAGCGTAGGGGACCCGGAGGACGGAAACACCATATATTTT
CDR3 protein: CASSVGDPEDGNTIYF

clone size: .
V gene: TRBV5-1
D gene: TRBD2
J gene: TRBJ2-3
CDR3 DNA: TGCGCCAGCAGCGGAGCAGCGGGGGGAACCCCCGATACGCAGTATTTT
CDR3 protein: CASSGAAGGTPDTQYF

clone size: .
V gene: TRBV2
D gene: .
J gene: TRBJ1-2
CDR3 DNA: TGTGCCAGCAGTGCGGGGGCTAACTATGGCTACACCTTC
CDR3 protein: CASSAGANYGYTF

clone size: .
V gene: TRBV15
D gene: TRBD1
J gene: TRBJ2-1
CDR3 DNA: TGTGCCACCAGCCGGGACAGGGTGGTGAATGAGCAGTTCTTC
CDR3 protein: CATSRDRVVNEQFF

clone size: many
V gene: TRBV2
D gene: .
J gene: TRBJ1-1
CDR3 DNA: TGTGCCAGCAGTGCCGGACGGATCAACACTGAAGCTTTCTTT
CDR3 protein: CASSAGRINTEAFF

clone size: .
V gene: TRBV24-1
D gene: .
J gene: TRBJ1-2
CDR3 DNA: TGTGCCACCAGTGGTGCGGGGCTGGATCGCTACACCTTC
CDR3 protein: CATSGAGLDRYTF

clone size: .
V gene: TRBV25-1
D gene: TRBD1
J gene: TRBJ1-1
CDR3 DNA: TGTTCCAGCCTTCCAACAGGGGCGAGAACTGAAGCCTTCTTT
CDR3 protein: CSSLPTGARTEAFF

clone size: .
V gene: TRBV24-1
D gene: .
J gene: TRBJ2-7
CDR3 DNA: TGTGCCAGCAGTTTCGGGGCAGATTACGAGCAGTACTTC
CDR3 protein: CASSFGADYEQYF

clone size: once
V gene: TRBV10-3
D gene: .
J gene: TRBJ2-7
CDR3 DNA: TGTGCCATCAGTTCAGGGAGCTCCTACGAGCAGTACTTC
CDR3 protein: CAISSGSSYEQYF